What follows describes a single T cell receptor beta chain. The data originate from a study of regulatory T cells in long-lasting Graves disease. Background on the study: Persistence in Graves' disease denoted antithyroid drug use beyond 5 years alongside positive TSH receptor antibodies.

In germline, CDR1 is DFQATT, CDR2 SNEGSKA (reference sequence). The CDR3 spans 15 residues. Time point given: persistent/refractory GD, antithyroid drugs over 5 years with positive TRAb. PBMC-derived RNA was used for the TCR library. Libraries of TCR beta came from iRepertoire HTBI primers plus Arm-PCR of CDR3 regions. TCRdb reanalysed the multiplex PCR reads using MiXCR and keeps one entry per CDR3 protein. In the table there are a few hundred thousand distinct CDR3 sequences, 20% to 25% of which are singletons. This chain links TRBV20-1 with TRBJ2-3; TRBD2 matches 9 bases. This clonotype was obtained from a female donor with Graves disease. Specimen: peripheral blood mononuclear cells (PBMCs), collected when the disease was refractory, from a patient treated with antithyroid drugs. CDR3 amino acids: CSAEDSGSWADTQYF. CDR3 DNA sequence: TGCAGCGCTGAGGATAGCGGGAGTTGGGCAGATACGCAGTATTTT.